This T cell receptor beta chain appears in the sequencing data of a study of cytomegalovirus exposure and HLA in healthy donors. Findings and caveats of the study: There were a few CMV-associated chains whose specificity for CMV antigens was confirmed in vitro.

As for this clone: Antigen: not known.

Sequencing used immunoSEQ multiplex PCR; TCRdb keeps in-frame clones, though not all of them. In the table there are over 200,000 clones, around 91% of which are singletons. The CDR3 has 14 amino acids. CDR1 and CDR2 from the germline V gene are MNHEY and SMNVEV (reference sequence). V gave up 2 bases and J gave up 7 bases, with 15 bases separating them. The sample was PBMCs. This sequence was found in a woman in her 30s in good health and CMV-seronegative. The chain is built from TRBV27 and TRBJ2-7, with D tentatively TRBD1 (6 bases). The CDR3 spells CASSLGLGQGEQYF. The CDR3 bases are TGTGCCAGCAGTTTAGGGTTGGGTCAGGGGGAGCAGTACTTC.